The clone carrying this T cell receptor beta chain was picked up one time. These data belong to a study of regulatory T cells in long-lasting Graves disease. The CDR3 contains 16 residues. V dropped 0 bases and J dropped 1; count of bases not matched to a gene: 2. Germline CDR1 is SGHRS and CDR2 is YFSETQ. Described time point: newly diagnosed GD, antithyroid drugs for less than 3 months. RNA isolated from PBMCs was used to make the TCR library. Building the TCR beta libraries relied on iRepertoire HTBI primers, and CDR3 regions underwent Arm-PCR. TCRdb passed the multiplex PCR reads through MiXCR, listing each CDR3 protein once. Here the sample spans roughly 500,000 distinct CDR3 sequences, about 11% being singletons. A further study also used this sample, focusing on T cells in Graves' hyperthyroidism and ophthalmopathy.

V is TRBV5-1 and J is TRBJ2-3, with 10 bases identical to TRBD1. The TCR originated in a woman between 25 and 40 years old with Graves disease. The sample was peripheral blood mononuclear cells (PBMCs), taken at new diagnosis, from a patient treated with antithyroid drugs. CDR3 sequence reads: CASSLAGTGGTDTQYF. For the CDR3, the DNA is TGCGCCAGCAGCTTGGCCGGGACAGGGGGCACAGATACGCAGTATTTT.